This TCR beta chain appears in the sequencing data of a study of blood T cell repertoires in COVID-19. In the study overall: Sites in the United States, Italy and Spain provided acute and convalescent COVID-19 samples.

From germline, CDR1 is SGDLS and CDR2 YYNGEE. The V end lost 0 bases, the J end lost 0 bases, and 7 bases lay between the germline ends. This CDR3 has 15 amino acids. Data came from immunoSEQ multiplex PCR; TCRdb stores just in-frame clones and leaves some out. The repertoire consists of just under 300,000 clones, with around 87% occurring once and the leading ten covering over 1%. A few counts support this clone. Source material: peripheral blood. The clonotype originates from a man between 70 and 80 years old with acute or convalescent COVID-19. This chain uses TRBV9 with TRBJ1-3; D remains ambiguous. CDR3 residues: CASSVDPSSGNTIYF. CDR3 bases: TGTGCCAGCAGCGTAGATCCTAGCTCTGGAAACACCATATATTTT. Full variable domain (outside the CDR3, taken from reference TRBV9 and TRBJ1-3): DSGVTQTPKHLITATGQRVTLRCSPRSGDLSVYWYQQSLDQGLQFLIQYYNGEERAKGNILERFSAQQFPDLHSELNLSSLELGDSALYFCASSVDPSSGNTIYFGEGSWLTVV.